Listed here are 18 T cell receptor beta chains from one sample, sequenced in a study of cytomegalovirus exposure and HLA in healthy donors. With 60 Vbeta and 13 Jbeta primers, the PCR was carried out. Sequenced by immunoSEQ multiplex PCR; TCRdb stores in-frame clones only, minus some. The sample lists about 160,000 clones, approximately 72% seen once, with approximately 2% in the top ten. Material: PBMCs. These receptors were taken from a female donor in good health and CMV-seronegative.

The chain recombines TRBV5-1 with TRBJ2-7, with a weak D call TRBD1 (6 bases). V was cut by 4 bases and J by 2 bases, with 13 bases left in between. Germline assignment: CDR1 SGHRS and CDR2 YFSETQ. The CDR3 loop spans 14 amino acids. The CDR3 DNA is TGCGCCAGCAGCCCGCAGGGGCAAACCTACGAGCAGTACTTC. It codes for CASSPQGQTYEQYF.

The rearrangement links TRBV9 to TRBJ1-2, with D perhaps TRBD1 (5 bases). Germline-derived CDR1 and CDR2 are SGDLS and YYNGEE. This CDR3 has 15 residues. V lost 4 bases and J lost 7, with 20 bases in between. The CDR3 DNA reads as TGTGCCAGCAGCTTAGGCTCTGACAGACACAGTGGCTACACCTTC. It yields the protein CASSLGSDRHSGYTF.

CDR3 protein: CASSLAKGIDYGYTF. CDR3 DNA: TGTGCCAGCAGCTTGGCGAAGGGGATAGACTATGGCTACACCTTC. The V gene is TRBV5-4, the J gene TRBJ1-2; D may be TRBD1 (5 bases). V was pared by 0 bases and J by 3 bases, with 12 bases between. CDR3 length equals 15 residues. Per germline, CDR1 SGHNT and CDR2 YYREEE (reference sequence).

This chain connects TRBV9 to TRBJ2-1; TRBD2 aligns across 9 bases. The germline V gene encodes CDR1 SGDLS and CDR2 YYNGEE. This CDR3 comprises 14 residues. V dropped 4 bases and J dropped 2; count of bases not matched to a gene: 1. CDR3 in amino acids: CASSLAGTYNEQFF. The CDR3, as DNA: TGTGCCAGCAGCCTAGCGGGGACCTACAATGAGCAGTTCTTC.

This rearrangement joins TRBV29-1 to TRBJ2-1; tentatively, D is TRBD2 (6 bases). Trimming cost V 5 bases and J 4 bases, with 12 bases left between them. The CDR3 totals 13 residues. In germline, CDR1 is SQVTM, CDR2 ANQGSEA. The chain's CDR3 is CSVITGLYNEQFF. CDR3 nucleotide sequence: TGCAGCGTTATTACGGGACTGTACAATGAGCAGTTCTTC.

V is TRBV7-2 and J is TRBJ2-1, with 9 bases aligning to TRBD2. V lost 5 bases, J lost 6 bases, and 8 bases stayed unmatched. Germline loops: CDR1 SGHTA, CDR2 FQGNSA. CDR3 length: 15 amino acids. In DNA form, the CDR3 reads TGTGCCAGCAGCATGACCGGGACTAGCTTCAATGAGCAGTTCTTC. Its protein product is CASSMTGTSFNEQFF.

The chain is built from TRBV19 and TRBJ1-2; D call uncertain. The ends were cut back, 9 bases at V and 1 base at J, with 3 bases in the middle. The CDR3 covers 10 residues. Per germline, CDR1 LNHDA and CDR2 SQIVND (reference sequence). DNA for the CDR3: TGTGCCAGCCGTAACTATGGCTACACCTTC. Translating gives CASRNYGYTF.

The chain is built from TRBV29-1 and TRBJ1-2; 7 bases fit TRBD1. The CDR3 has 11 amino acids. Losses at the gene ends were 5 bases for V and 8 bases for J; bases not matched to a gene: 5. Germline lookup yields CDR1 SQVTM and CDR2 ANQGSEA. The DNA of the CDR3 is TGCAGCGTTCCAGGGGGAGGCGGCTACACCTTC. Translation gives CSVPGGGGYTF. The entire variable domain, with the rest obtained from reference TRBV29-1 and TRBJ1-2, is as follows: SAVISQKPSRDICQRGTSLTIQCQVDSQVTMMFWYRQQPGQSLTLIATANQGSEATYESGFVIDKFPISRPNLTFSTLTVSNMSPEDSSIYLCSVPGGGGYTFGSGTRLTVV.

The V gene is TRBV7-9, the J gene TRBJ2-7; D is unresolved. This CDR3 region has 12 residues. Germline V lookup: CDR1 SEHNR, CDR2 FQNEAQ (reference sequence). Trimming shortened V by 6 bases and J by 1 base, and 7 bases separated the two germline ends. The CDR3 DNA reads as TGTGCCAGCAGGTCCGCGTCCTACGAGCAGTACTTC. This encodes CASRSASYEQYF.

The chain combines TRBV19 with TRBJ2-1, with D possibly being TRBD2 (6 bases). Germline CDR1 LNHDA, CDR2 SQIVND (reference sequence). The CDR3 covers 16 residues. V lost 1 base and J 1 base, leaving 11 bases between the germline ends. Here the CDR3 reads CASSIGGTPSYNEQFF. CDR3 sequence (DNA): TGTGCCAGTAGTATAGGGGGGACTCCTTCCTACAATGAGCAGTTCTTC.

This clone was observed a few times. The chain combines TRBV5-4 with TRBJ1-4; TRBD1 might be the D (5 bases). Looked up from germline, CDR1 is SGHNT and CDR2 is YYREEE (reference sequence). The CDR3 has 15 residues. Trimming removed 0 bases from V and 7 bases from J, with 13 bases in between. The CDR3 region is CASSLGVGRGEKLFF. CDR3 coding DNA: TGTGCCAGCAGCTTGGGAGTGGGGAGGGGTGAAAAACTGTTTTTT. Combining the CDR3 with reference TRBV5-4 and TRBJ1-4 gives the whole variable domain ETGVTQSPTHLIKTRGQQVTLRCSSQSGHNTVSWYQQALGQGPQFIFQYYREEENGRGNFPPRFSGLQFPNYSSELNVNALELDDSALYLCASSLGVGRGEKLFFGSGTQLSVL.

The chain is built from TRBV2 and TRBJ2-7; 7 bases agree with TRBD1. Germline loops: CDR1 SNHLY, CDR2 FYNNEI. The CDR3 covers 12 residues. The CDR3 region is CSTGTDRYEQYF. DNA of the CDR3: TGTAGTACAGGGACAGACCGTTACGAGCAGTACTTC.

This chain uses TRBV30 with TRBJ1-5; 7 bases match TRBD1. There are 13 residues in the CDR3. From germline, CDR1 is GTSNPN and CDR2 SVGIG (reference sequence). Losses at the gene ends were 1 base for V and 5 bases for J; bases not matched to a gene: 2. The CDR3 protein is CAWSDRGDQPQHF. The DNA of the CDR3 is TGTGCCTGGAGTGACAGGGGAGATCAGCCCCAGCATTTT.

This clone was detected only a few times. The CDR3 loop is CASTYGGLRRETQYF. In DNA, the CDR3 is TGTGCCAGCACCTATGGGGGCCTTAGGCGAGAGACCCAGTACTTC. The V gene is TRBV5-5, the J gene TRBJ2-5; tentative D call: TRBD1 (6 bases). This CDR3 has 15 amino acids. The germline V gene has CDR1 SGHKS and CDR2 YYEKEE (reference sequence). Trimming removed 6 bases at V and 4 bases at J, with 19 bases between. Full variable domain (remainder filled in from reference TRBV5-5 and TRBJ2-5): DAGVTQSPTHLIKTRGQQVTLRCSPISGHKSVSWYQQVLGQGPQFIFQYYEKEERGRGNFPDRFSARQFPNYSSELNVNALLLGDSALYLCASTYGGLRRETQYFGPGTRLLVL.

V and J are TRBV18 and TRBJ1-2; a weak D match, TRBD1 (6 bases). V was trimmed by 3 bases and J by 8 bases, leaving 13 bases between them. The length of the CDR3 is 13 residues. Germline values: CDR1 KGHSH, CDR2 LQKENI. The DNA of the CDR3 is TGTGCCAGCTCACCGGCGGGGGCTAAGGGCTACACCTTC. It specifies CASSPAGAKGYTF.

V usage is TRBV7-8 and J usage is TRBJ2-7, with D possibly TRBD2 on 5 matching bases. The CDR3 has 15 amino acids. CDR1 SGHVS and CDR2 FQNEAQ come from the germline V gene. The V gene lost 2 bases and the J gene lost 2 bases, with 13 bases spanning the gap. The CDR3: CASSLRLGGPYEQYF. For the CDR3, the DNA is TGTGCCAGCAGCTTAAGGCTCGGCGGGCCCTACGAGCAGTACTTC.

This clone was found many times. J is TRBJ1-2 and V is TRBV2; D is perhaps TRBD1 (5 bases). Looked up from germline, CDR1 is SNHLY and CDR2 is FYNNEI. The CDR3 contains 12 residues. V gave up 8 bases and J gave up 6 bases, with 13 bases separating them. CDR3 DNA: TGTGCCAGCTTTACAGGAGGGGATGGCTACACCTTC. It is translated as CASFTGGDGYTF. Filled out from reference TRBV2 and TRBJ1-2, the complete variable domain reads EPEVTQTPSHQVTQMGQEVILRCVPISNHLYFYWYRQILGQKVEFLVSFYNNEISEKSEIFDDQFSVERPDGSNFTLKIRSTKLEDSAMYFCASFTGGDGYTFGSGTRLTVV.

This rearrangement joins TRBV5-1 to TRBJ2-2; D ambiguous. The CDR3 contains 14 residues. V shed 4 bases and J shed 3 bases, with 10 bases lying between them. CDR1 and CDR2 from the germline V gene are SGHRS and YFSETQ. Written as DNA, the CDR3 is TGCGCCAGCAGCACCACCTACTACACCGGGGAGCTGTTTTTT. Encoded protein: CASSTTYYTGELFF.